The 29 T cell receptor beta chains reported below all come from one sample, sequenced in a study of vaccination effects on CD4 cells after COVID-19. Antigen-specific CD4+ T cells were first expanded with viral peptide pools by the ViraFEST assay and only then sequenced. CD4+ T cell isolation took place after 10 days of culture. The person's infection with SARS-CoV-2, confirmed by PCR, took place between March and December 2020. TCRdb's table, derived via immunoSEQ multiplex PCR, lists solely in-frame clones and lacks some. Here the sample spans nearly 45,000 clones, 65% to 70% being singletons. No antigen has been identified for these receptors. The input for sequencing was CD4+ T cells from PBMCs cultured with a peptide pool, taken before COVID-19 vaccination. The receptor set was obtained from a human donor who had a prior SARS-CoV-2 infection.

The chain is built from TRBV7-2 and TRBJ2-3; D is uncertain. CDR1 is SGHTA, CDR2 FQGNSA, per germline. CDR3 size: 17 residues. V gave up 5 bases and J gave up 4 bases, with 22 bases separating them. In nucleotides, the CDR3 is TGTGCCAGCAGCCTTCCCCCCGGACGCGCCTCGCCAGATACGCAGTATTTT. Translated, it gives CASSLPPGRASPDTQYF.

The chain uses TRBV7-9 and TRBJ1-1; a possible D gene is TRBD1 (5 bases). Germline-derived CDR1 and CDR2 are SEHNR and FQNEAQ (reference sequence). V shed 3 bases and J shed 3 bases, with 11 bases lying between them. The CDR3 length is 14 residues. The CDR3 region has the DNA TGTGCCAGCAGCTTGGACACGCTGTACACTGAAGCTTTCTTT. Its protein is CASSLDTLYTEAFF.

The DNA of the CDR3 is TGTGCCAGCTCACCCGCGAGCTCAAACAGGGGCCATGGCTACACCTTC. Its protein is CASSPASSNRGHGYTF. This chain uses TRBV18 with TRBJ1-2; TRBD1 aligns across 7 bases. V gave up 3 bases and J gave up 6 bases; unmatched junction bases: 13. The length of the CDR3 is 16 residues. Looked up from germline, CDR1 is KGHSH and CDR2 is LQKENI.

This clone has just a few counts. The chain joins TRBV12-3 or TRBV12-4 to TRBJ2-7; D is uncertain. With 6 bases removed from V and 5 bases from J, the gap between germline ends came to 14 bases. The CDR3 has 13 residues. CDR3 sequence reads: CASRITGLHEQYF. CDR3 bases: TGTGCCAGCAGGATAACTGGTCTGCACGAGCAGTACTTC.

This chain joins TRBV18 and TRBJ1-1; D not certain. Germline loops: CDR1 KGHSH, CDR2 LQKENI. The V end was cut by 3 bases, the J end by 1 base, with 6 bases between. This CDR3 is 13 amino acids long. The CDR3 region is CASSPYENTEAFF. The CDR3 DNA is TGTGCCAGCTCACCGTACGAGAACACTGAAGCTTTCTTT.

The chain is built from TRBV3-1 (or the pseudogene TRBV3-2) and TRBJ2-7; TRBD2 is a possible D gene (6 bases). Trimming took off 6 bases at V and 0 bases at J, with 12 bases between the two ends. Germline lookup yields CDR1 LGHDT and CDR2 YNNKEL (reference sequence). This CDR3 is 14 amino acids long. CDR3 sequence reads: CASSSGTHSYEQYF. The DNA for the CDR3 is TGTGCCAGCAGTTCCGGGACTCACTCCTACGAGCAGTACTTC.

The V and J genes are TRBV7-9 and TRBJ2-1; 11 bases map to TRBD2. The V segment lost 2 bases and the J segment 4 bases; nucleotides outside the gene matches: 10. The CDR3 runs 18 residues. Germline loops: CDR1 SEHNR, CDR2 FQNEAQ (reference sequence). CDR3 loop: CASSLFGGTSGPYNEQFF. DNA for the CDR3: TGTGCCAGCAGCTTATTCGGGGGGACTAGCGGTCCATACAATGAGCAGTTCTTC.

The chain employs TRBV30 and TRBJ1-6; TRBD1 matches 8 bases. With V trimmed by 5 bases and J by 7 bases, 4 bases remained unmatched. The CDR3 is 13 amino acids. The germline gives CDR1 GTSNPN, CDR2 SVGIG (reference sequence). CDR3 protein: CAWAGQGNSPLHF. The CDR3 region has the DNA TGTGCCTGGGCCGGACAGGGCAATTCACCCCTCCACTTT.

The CDR3 sequence: CASSKVKGRLQPQHF. Here the CDR3 DNA reads TGTGCCAGCAGCAAAGTAAAGGGACGGCTTCAGCCCCAGCATTTT. The rearrangement uses TRBV21-1 and TRBJ1-5. TRBV21-1 is a recognized pseudogene. The CDR3 length is 15 residues.

This clone was observed a few times. The genes are TRBV9 and TRBJ2-7; the D gene is possibly TRBD2 (6 bases). The V gene's germline CDR1 is SGDLS and CDR2 YYNGEE. V was shortened by 3 bases and J by 6 bases, with 22 bases between the two germline ends. The CDR3 is 16 residues long. In nucleotides, the CDR3 is TGTGCCAGCAGCGACCAGCCCGGGATTTACGGGGGCGAGCAGTACTTC. This gives the protein CASSDQPGIYGGEQYF.

This clone appeared once. The chain has TRBV4-2 and TRBJ1-2, with D possibly matching TRBD1 (6 bases). CDR3 length: 21 amino acids. Per germline, CDR1 LGHNA and CDR2 YNFKEQ. V was pared by 0 bases and J by 3 bases, with 29 bases between. The CDR3 here is CASSQDDAWGHGPGGDYGYTF. The CDR3 region has the DNA TGTGCCAGCAGCCAAGATGACGCTTGGGGGCATGGACCGGGGGGTGACTATGGCTACACCTTC.

This clone was observed a few times. The chain recombines TRBV9 with TRBJ2-3; a weak D match, TRBD1 (5 bases). V lost 4 bases, J lost 0 bases, and 15 bases lay in between. The CDR3 has 16 amino acids. From germline, CDR1 is SGDLS and CDR2 YYNGEE. Here the CDR3 reads CASSPHPQGSTDTQYF. In DNA form, the CDR3 reads TGTGCCAGCAGCCCCCATCCGCAGGGTAGCACAGATACGCAGTATTTT.

The chain recombines TRBV5-6 with TRBJ2-5, with TRBD2 matching over 14 bases. The J segment lost 5 bases and the V segment lost 4 bases, leaving 4 bases of the junction unmatched. The CDR3 totals 15 residues. The germline V gene encodes CDR1 SGHDT and CDR2 YYEEEE. CDR3 DNA sequence: TGTGCCAGCAGCCTGAGACTAGCGGGAGGGGAGACCCAGTACTTC. It encodes CASSLRLAGGETQYF.

This clone was detected once. The chain uses TRBV7-9 and TRBJ1-1; D gene uncertain. Trimming removed 5 bases from V and 0 bases from J, with 7 bases in between. Per germline, CDR1 SEHNR and CDR2 FQNEAQ (reference sequence). The CDR3 is 13 residues long. The CDR3 bases are TGTGCCAGCAGCCAAAACATGAACACTGAAGCTTTCTTT. Translating gives CASSQNMNTEAFF. Complete variable domain (other parts from reference TRBV7-9 and TRBJ1-1): DTGVSQNPRHKITKRGQNVTFRCDPISEHNRLYWYRQTLGQGPEFLTYFQNEAQLEKSRLLSDRFSAERPKGSFSTLEIQRTEQGDSAMYLCASSQNMNTEAFFGQGTRLTVV.

This chain uses TRBV11-2 with TRBJ2-7; D may be TRBD2 (5 bases). There are 14 residues in the CDR3. Trimming shortened V by 5 bases and J by 0 bases, and 11 bases separated the two germline ends. Germline CDR1 reads SGHAT; CDR2 reads FQNNGV. In nucleotides, the CDR3 is TGTGCCAGCAGCGAGGGCCCTAACTCCTACGAGCAGTACTTC. Its translation: CASSEGPNSYEQYF.

The J gene is TRBJ2-7, the V gene TRBV29-1; 8 bases are shared with TRBD2. Per germline, CDR1 SQVTM and CDR2 ANQGSEA. The CDR3 spans 15 residues. V shed 6 bases, J shed 2 bases, and the junction held 12 bases outside the gene matches. The CDR3 reads CSVRSGGGGTYEQYF. CDR3 DNA: TGCAGCGTGAGATCGGGGGGGGGAGGAACCTACGAGCAGTACTTC.

The gene calls are TRBV2 and TRBJ1-4; D is unresolved. Germline V CDR1 and CDR2: SNHLY, FYNNEI. Trimming removed 3 bases from V and 5 bases from J, with 13 bases in between. The CDR3 extends over 15 amino acids. CDR3 coding DNA: TGTGCCAGCAGTGACTTGGGTCCCTTAAATGAAAAACTGTTTTTT. Translating gives CASSDLGPLNEKLFF.

The DNA of the CDR3 is TGTGCCAGCAGCCCCCGGACTAGCGGGAGGATCGTATCCTACAATGAGCAGTTCTTC. Translation gives CASSPRTSGRIVSYNEQFF. V gene TRBV7-9 combines with J gene TRBJ2-1, with 14 bases fitting TRBD2. Germline CDR1 SEHNR, CDR2 FQNEAQ (reference sequence). The CDR3 totals 19 residues. V gave up 5 bases and J gave up 1 base; unmatched junction bases: 10.

The chain has TRBV3-1 (or the pseudogene TRBV3-2) and TRBJ2-5; D is perhaps TRBD1 (6 bases). Per germline, CDR1 LGHDT and CDR2 YNNKEL (reference sequence). V was trimmed by 0 bases and J by 5 bases, leaving 10 bases between them. This CDR3 has 14 residues. CDR3 region: CASSQDQGRETQYF. CDR3 in DNA: TGTGCCAGCAGCCAAGATCAGGGGCGGGAGACCCAGTACTTC.

This chain joins TRBV20-1 and TRBJ1-2; perhaps TRBD1 as D (5 bases). With 3 bases removed from V and 13 bases from J, the gap between germline ends came to 12 bases. The CDR3 loop spans 10 amino acids. CDR1 DFQATT and CDR2 SNEGSKA come from the germline V gene (reference sequence). In DNA form, the CDR3 reads TGCAGTGCTAGTTTGATAGGGGCCACCTTC. Translation: CSASLIGATF.

The chain uses TRBV7-2 and TRBJ2-1; D is perhaps TRBD1 (5 bases). Germline CDR1 reads SGHTA; CDR2 reads FQGNSA. V dropped 5 bases and J dropped 3 bases, with 14 bases sitting between them. The CDR3 runs 15 residues. In DNA form, the CDR3 reads TGTGCCAGCAGCCAGACCGGACAAAACTACAATGAGCAGTTCTTC. It yields the protein CASSQTGQNYNEQFF.

The rearrangement links TRBV19 to TRBJ1-4; D remains unclear. CDR1 and CDR2 from the germline V gene are LNHDA and SQIVND (reference sequence). The V end lost 3 bases, the J end lost 7 bases, and 6 bases lay between the germline ends. CDR3 length: 12 amino acids. The CDR3 DNA reads as TGTGCCAGTAGTATCGGGTTTGAAAAACTGTTTTTT. Its protein product is CASSIGFEKLFF.

The V gene is TRBV2, the J gene TRBJ2-1, with TRBD2 matching over 11 bases. Unmatched junction bases numbered 11, after V lost 6 bases and J lost 4 bases. The germline CDR1 and CDR2 sequences are SNHLY and FYNNEI. This CDR3 has 17 amino acids. The CDR3 loop is CASRGVSTSGAYNEQFF. CDR3 bases: TGTGCCAGCAGGGGGGTTTCGACTAGCGGGGCTTACAATGAGCAGTTCTTC.

The chain recombines TRBV9 with TRBJ1-1; a possible D gene is TRBD1 (5 bases). In germline, CDR1 is SGDLS, CDR2 YYNGEE. With 4 bases removed from V and 8 bases from J, the gap between germline ends came to 15 bases. CDR3 length equals 13 residues. CDR3 coding DNA: TGTGCCAGCAGCCCCAAAGGGGAGCGGGAAGCTTTCTTT. This codes for CASSPKGEREAFF.

This clone has only a few counts. The CDR3 reads CASSFEREGAYEQYF. The CDR3 bases are TGTGCCAGCAGTTTTGAGCGCGAAGGGGCCTACGAGCAGTACTTC. This chain uses TRBV6-2 or TRBV6-3 with TRBJ2-7, with D possibly matching TRBD1 (5 bases). Trimming took off 4 bases at V and 2 bases at J, with 15 bases between the two ends. Germline CDR1 reads MNHEY; CDR2 reads SVGEGT. This CDR3 is built from 15 residues.

This sequence joins TRBV5-1 and TRBJ1-1; 7 bases line up with TRBD1. Per germline, CDR1 SGHRS and CDR2 YFSETQ. The CDR3 is made up of 14 amino acids. V lost 6 bases to trimming and J lost 3 bases; unmatched junction nucleotides: 8. CDR3 amino acids: CASKQGLGDTEAFF. For the CDR3, the DNA is TGCGCCAGCAAACAGGGGCTGGGAGACACTGAAGCTTTCTTT.

The CDR3 loop is CASSLISRGTTQYF. CDR3 DNA: TGTGCCAGCAGCTTAATTTCCAGGGGGACTACGCAGTATTTT. This chain uses TRBV13 with TRBJ2-3; 7 positions agree with TRBD1. The trim removed 2 bases at V and 8 bases at J, leaving 7 bases unmatched. CDR3 size: 14 residues. The germline CDR1 and CDR2 sequences are PRHDT and FYEKMQ (reference sequence).

This chain links TRBV21-1 with TRBJ1-1; whether TRBD1, the table's D call, matches the DNA was not checked. TRBV21-1 has pseudogene status. The CDR3 spans 17 residues. CDR3 protein: CASGKDLRGQPGTEAFF. The CDR3 nucleotides read TGTGCCAGCGGAAAGGATCTCAGGGGGCAACCCGGGACTGAAGCTTTCTTT.

This clone was detected only once. The chain recombines TRBV7-6 with TRBJ2-3; D is unclear. Germline CDR1 is SGHVS and CDR2 is FNYEAQ. V lost 3 bases and J lost 3, with 13 bases in between. The CDR3 runs to 15 residues. This CDR3 is CASSFYDKGTDTQYF. The CDR3 DNA follows: TGTGCCAGCAGCTTTTATGACAAGGGTACAGATACGCAGTATTTT.